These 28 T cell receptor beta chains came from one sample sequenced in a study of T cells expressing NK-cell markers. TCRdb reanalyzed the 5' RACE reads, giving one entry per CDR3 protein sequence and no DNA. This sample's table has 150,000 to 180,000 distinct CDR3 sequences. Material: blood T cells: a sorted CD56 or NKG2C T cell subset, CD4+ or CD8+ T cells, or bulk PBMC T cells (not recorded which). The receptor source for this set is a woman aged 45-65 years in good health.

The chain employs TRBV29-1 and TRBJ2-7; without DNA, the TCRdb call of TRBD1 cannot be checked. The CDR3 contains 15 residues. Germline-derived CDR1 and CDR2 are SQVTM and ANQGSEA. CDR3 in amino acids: CSVEGFVNRDYEQYF.

CDR3 protein: CASSLVTGGRREQYF. The chain joins TRBV11-3 to TRBJ2-7; TCRdb lists TRBD1, though no DNA is available to test this call. The CDR3 runs to 15 residues. Germline values: CDR1 SGHNT, CDR2 YENEEA.

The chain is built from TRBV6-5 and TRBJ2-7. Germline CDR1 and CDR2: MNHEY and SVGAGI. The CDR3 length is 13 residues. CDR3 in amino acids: CASSSVLSYEQYF.

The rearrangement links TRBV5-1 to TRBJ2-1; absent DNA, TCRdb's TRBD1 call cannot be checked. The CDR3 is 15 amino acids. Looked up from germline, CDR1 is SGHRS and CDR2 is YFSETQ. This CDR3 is CASSWGGQGLKEQFF.

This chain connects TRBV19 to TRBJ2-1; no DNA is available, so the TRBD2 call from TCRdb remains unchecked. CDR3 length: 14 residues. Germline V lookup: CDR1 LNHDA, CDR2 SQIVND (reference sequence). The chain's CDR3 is CATLSPDTYNEQFF.

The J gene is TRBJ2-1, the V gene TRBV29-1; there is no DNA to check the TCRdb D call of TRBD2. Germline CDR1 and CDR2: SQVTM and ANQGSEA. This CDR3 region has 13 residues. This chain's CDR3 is CSVLGTTYNEQFF.

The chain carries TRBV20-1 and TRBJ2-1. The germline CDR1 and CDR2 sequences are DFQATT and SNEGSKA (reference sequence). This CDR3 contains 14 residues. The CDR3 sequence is CSARDVRRNNEQFF.

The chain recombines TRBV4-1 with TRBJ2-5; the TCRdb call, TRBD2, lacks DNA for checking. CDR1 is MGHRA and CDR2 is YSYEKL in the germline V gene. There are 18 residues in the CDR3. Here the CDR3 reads CASRQVGTSGRGRETQYF.

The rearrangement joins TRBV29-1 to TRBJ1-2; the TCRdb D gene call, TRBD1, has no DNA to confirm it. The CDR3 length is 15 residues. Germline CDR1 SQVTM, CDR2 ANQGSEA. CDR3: CSVEDKTVLNYGYTF.

The CDR3 sequence is CSAWGGRNSGNTIYF. V is TRBV29-1 and J is TRBJ1-3. This CDR3 spans 15 amino acids. The germline CDR1 and CDR2 sequences are SQVTM and ANQGSEA.

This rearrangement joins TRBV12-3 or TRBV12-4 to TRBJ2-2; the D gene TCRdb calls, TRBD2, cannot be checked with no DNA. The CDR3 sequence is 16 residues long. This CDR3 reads CASSSVAGMFSGELFF.

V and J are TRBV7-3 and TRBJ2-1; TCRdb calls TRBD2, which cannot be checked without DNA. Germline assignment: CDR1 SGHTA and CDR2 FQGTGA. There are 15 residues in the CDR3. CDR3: CASSVLAGGDNEQFF.

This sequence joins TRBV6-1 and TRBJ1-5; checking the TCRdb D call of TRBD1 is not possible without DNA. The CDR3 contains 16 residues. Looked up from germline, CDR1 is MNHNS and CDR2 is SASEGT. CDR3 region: CASSEWGQESNQPQHF.

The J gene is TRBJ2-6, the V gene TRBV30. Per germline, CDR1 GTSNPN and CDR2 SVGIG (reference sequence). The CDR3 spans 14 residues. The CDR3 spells CAWGQGSGANVLTF.

The CDR3 loop is CASTTTGKAFF. The V and J genes are TRBV28 and TRBJ1-1; the D call of TRBD1 rests on TCRdb alone, since no DNA is present to check it. CDR1 and CDR2 (germline): MDHEN, SYDVKM. The CDR3 spans 11 residues.

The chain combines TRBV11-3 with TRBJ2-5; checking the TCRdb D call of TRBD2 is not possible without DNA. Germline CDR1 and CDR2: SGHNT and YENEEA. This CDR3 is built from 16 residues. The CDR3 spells CASSLEVAGAQETQYF.

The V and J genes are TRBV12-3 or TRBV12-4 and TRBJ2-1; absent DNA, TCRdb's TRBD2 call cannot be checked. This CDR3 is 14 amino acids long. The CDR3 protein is CATGKLAGYNEQFF.

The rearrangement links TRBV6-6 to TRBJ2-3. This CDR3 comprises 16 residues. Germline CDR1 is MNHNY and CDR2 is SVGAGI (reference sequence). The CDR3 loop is CASRNSGTASTDTQYF.

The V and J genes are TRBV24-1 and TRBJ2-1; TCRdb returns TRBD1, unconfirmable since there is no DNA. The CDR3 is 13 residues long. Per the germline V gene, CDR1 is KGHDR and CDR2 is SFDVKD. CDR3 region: CATSVRGLNEQFF.

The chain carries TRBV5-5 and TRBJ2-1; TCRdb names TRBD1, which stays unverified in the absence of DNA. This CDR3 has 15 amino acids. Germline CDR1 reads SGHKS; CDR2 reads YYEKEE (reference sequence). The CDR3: CASSQETGVYNEQFF.

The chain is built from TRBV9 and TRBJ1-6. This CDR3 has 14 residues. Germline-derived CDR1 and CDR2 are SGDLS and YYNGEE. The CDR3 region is CASSSWGDNSPLHF.

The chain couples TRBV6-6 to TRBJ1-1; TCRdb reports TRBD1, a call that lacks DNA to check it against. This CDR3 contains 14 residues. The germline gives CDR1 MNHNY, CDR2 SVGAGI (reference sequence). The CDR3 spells CASSPPGQGTPAFF.

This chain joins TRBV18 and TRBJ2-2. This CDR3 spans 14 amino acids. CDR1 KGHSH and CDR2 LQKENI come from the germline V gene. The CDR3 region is CASSPAEITGELFF.

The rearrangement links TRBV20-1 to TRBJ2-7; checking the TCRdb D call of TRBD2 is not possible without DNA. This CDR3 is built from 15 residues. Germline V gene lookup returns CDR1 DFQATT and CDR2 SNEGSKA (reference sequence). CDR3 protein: CSARDLKREVGEQYF.

The CDR3 loop is CSARGRLAGVMYEQFF. This chain uses TRBV20-1 with TRBJ2-1; TCRdb lists TRBD2, though no DNA is available to test this call. The CDR3 spans 16 residues. Germline V CDR1 and CDR2: DFQATT, SNEGSKA (reference sequence).

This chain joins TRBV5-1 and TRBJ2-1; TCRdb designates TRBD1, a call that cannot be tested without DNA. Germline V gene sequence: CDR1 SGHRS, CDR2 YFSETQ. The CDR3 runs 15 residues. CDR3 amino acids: CASSYGQGALVEQFF.

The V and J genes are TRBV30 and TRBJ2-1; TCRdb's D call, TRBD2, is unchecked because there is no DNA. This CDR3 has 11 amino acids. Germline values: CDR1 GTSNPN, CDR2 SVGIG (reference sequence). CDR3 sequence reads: CAREGSGEQFF. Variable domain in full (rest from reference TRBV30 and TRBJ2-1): SQTIHQWPATLVQPVGSPLSLECTVEGTSNPNLYWYRQAAGRGLQLLFYSVGIGQISSEVPQNLSASRPQDRQFILSSKKLLLSDSGFYLCAREGSGEQFFGPGTRLTVL.

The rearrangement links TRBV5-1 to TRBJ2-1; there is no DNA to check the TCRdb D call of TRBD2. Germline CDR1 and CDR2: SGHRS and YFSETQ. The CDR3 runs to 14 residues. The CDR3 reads CASSLAGTRNEQFF.